The next 9 T cell receptor beta chains were all read from a single sample in a study of cytomegalovirus exposure and HLA in healthy donors. Primers included in the PCR were 60 Vbeta and 13 Jbeta primers. Assay: immunoSEQ multiplex PCR; the TCRdb copy retains only in-frame clones and omits some. Of roughly 130,000 clones in the sample, approximately 8.7% were seen once. The sample was PBMCs. The receptors stem from a man aged 40-49 years in good health and CMV-seronegative.

This clone turned up a few times. The chain employs TRBV7-9 and TRBJ1-1; D is uncertain. This CDR3 is 12 amino acids long. CDR1 and CDR2 from the germline V gene are SEHNR and FQNEAQ (reference sequence). Trimming removed 5 bases at V and 11 bases at J, with 15 bases between. This chain's CDR3 is CASSPSRLSAFF. The DNA of the CDR3 is TGTGCCAGCAGCCCGAGCAGGTTATCTGCTTTCTTT.

Written as DNA, the CDR3 is TGTGCCAGCAGCCGTCGGACACTACGGGAACAGGGTACGCAGTATTTT. Protein sequence: CASSRRTLREQGTQYF. This chain connects TRBV7-9 to TRBJ2-3, with D perhaps TRBD1 (6 bases). CDR1 is SEHNR, CDR2 FQNEAQ, per germline (reference sequence). This CDR3 is built from 16 residues. Trimming took 5 bases from V and 8 from J, leaving 23 bases between them.

A few counts support this clone. J is TRBJ2-7 and V is TRBV19; 7 nucleotides agree with TRBD1. The CDR3 is 15 amino acids. CDR1 is LNHDA, CDR2 SQIVND, per germline (reference sequence). V lost 3 bases, J lost 5 bases, and 10 bases stayed unmatched. DNA of the CDR3: TGTGCCAGTAGTATCGCCGACAGGGTGGTCAACGAGCAGTACTTC. Encoded protein: CASSIADRVVNEQYF.

The chain employs TRBV18 and TRBJ1-5, with TRBD1 as a possible D gene (5 bases). Trimming cost V 6 bases and J 7 bases, with 13 bases left between them. The CDR3 consists of 13 residues. Germline V CDR1 and CDR2: KGHSH, LQKENI. CDR3 sequence reads: CASSPQGEQPQHF. For the CDR3, the DNA is TGTGCCAGCTCCCCCCAGGGTGAACAGCCCCAGCATTTT.

V usage is TRBV6-6 and J usage is TRBJ1-1; the D gene is possibly TRBD1 (5 bases). The CDR3 has 13 amino acids. Germline CDR1 reads MNHNY; CDR2 reads SVGAGI (reference sequence). With 3 bases removed from V and 3 bases from J, the gap between germline ends came to 8 bases. The DNA of the CDR3 is TGTGCCAGCAGTTATCCCAGGGACACTGAAGCTTTCTTT. Translating it yields CASSYPRDTEAFF.

This clone was counted between two and nine times. Here the CDR3 DNA reads TGTGCCAGCAGTTACTCCCGGGGGGCCTACGAGCAGTACTTC. Translating gives CASSYSRGAYEQYF. The chain links TRBV6-5 to TRBJ2-7; 7 bases match TRBD2. CDR1 is MNHEY and CDR2 is SVGAGI in the germline V gene. The V segment lost 0 bases and the J segment 2 bases; nucleotides outside the gene matches: 1. The CDR3 totals 14 residues.

In its sample, this clone was seen many times. One junction end disagrees with the germline gene, perhaps due to a read error. This chain connects TRBV2 to TRBJ1-5; weak D call: TRBD1 (5 bases). From germline, CDR1 is SNHLY and CDR2 FYNNEI. This CDR3 is 14 amino acids long. The CDR3 sequence is CASLPGGSNQPQHF. The CDR3 region has the DNA TGTGCCAGCTTACCCGGGGGTAGCAACCAGCCCCAGCATTTT. Together with reference TRBV2 and TRBJ1-5, the CDR3 gives the full variable domain: EPEVTQTPSHQVTQMGQEVILRCVPISNHLYFYWYRQILGQKVEFLVSFYNNEISEKSEIFDDQFSVERPDGSNFTLKIRSTKLEDSAMYFCASLPGGSNQPQHFGDGTRLSIL.

This clone was counted a few times. V usage is TRBV7-2 and J usage is TRBJ2-1; the match to TRBD2 covers 11 bases. This CDR3 has 14 amino acids. Germline trimming cut 5 bases from V and 5 bases from J; bases unmatched to any gene: 2. Germline V CDR1 and CDR2: SGHTA, FQGNSA. The CDR3 region is CASSVTSGNNEQFF. For the CDR3, the DNA is TGTGCCAGCAGCGTGACTAGCGGGAACAATGAGCAGTTCTTC.

This clone has just a few counts. The genes are TRBV6-5 and TRBJ1-1, with 8 bases lining up with TRBD1. The V and J ends lost 5 bases and 3 bases, in that order; junction bases with no gene match: 5. This CDR3 is built from 14 residues. Per germline, CDR1 MNHEY and CDR2 SVGAGI. The CDR3 loop reads CASSPGQEYTEAFF. The CDR3 DNA sequence: TGTGCCAGCAGTCCGGGACAGGAGTACACTGAAGCTTTCTTT.